These 2 T cell receptor beta chains came from one sample sequenced in a study of blood T cell repertoires in COVID-19. TCRdb's table, derived via immunoSEQ multiplex PCR, lists solely in-frame clones and lacks some. The sample records 200,000 or so clones, about four fifths being singletons. The sample taken for sequencing was PBMCs or T cells enriched from blood (not recorded which). The receptors originated from a woman aged 40-49 years with acute COVID-19.

The V call is TRBV27, the J call TRBJ2-1; possibly TRBD2 for D (6 bases). In germline, CDR1 is MNHEY, CDR2 SMNVEV (reference sequence). The germline V and J ends were trimmed by 2 bases and 9 bases, with 8 bases remaining between them. CDR3 size: 12 residues. CDR3 DNA: TGTGCCAGCAGTTTAGGAGGGCTTGAGCAGTTCTTC. It encodes CASSLGGLEQFF.

Here the CDR3 reads CASIRDRRYEQYF. The CDR3 coding sequence is TGTGCCAGCATCCGGGACAGACGTTACGAGCAGTACTTC. The chain carries TRBV6-5 and TRBJ2-7, with TRBD1 matching 7 bases. The ends lost 7 bases at V and 4 bases at J; junction bases unmatched: 7. This CDR3 is built from 13 residues. CDR1 is MNHEY, CDR2 SVGAGI, per germline.